These 3 T cell receptor beta chains were all obtained from the same sample, sequenced in a study of blood T cells in healthy people across ages. With a J-beta primer mix and a sample-barcoded 5' primer, a second PCR ran about 7 to 12 cycles. TCRdb analysed the 5' RACE reads with MiXCR anew, one entry per CDR3 protein. The top ten hold roughly a tenth of the sample, which has some 890,000 distinct CDR3 sequences, 25% to 30% seen once. These data are also associated with another study on T cells of mothers and their children.

Sequenced material: blood. These TCRs come from a woman between 40 and 50 years old in good health.

This clonotype turned up a few times. V is TRBV9 and J is TRBJ1-1; D is ambiguous. Trimming stripped 0 bases from V and 5 bases from J, with 11 bases between. CDR1 and CDR2 (germline): SGDLS, YYNGEE. This CDR3 is 14 amino acids long. In DNA, the CDR3 is TGTGCCAGCAGCGTAGGGCCCCCGGGAACTGAAGCTTTCTTT. The encoded protein is CASSVGPPGTEAFF.

About this clonotype: The junction shows a germline mismatch at one end, possibly a read error. The chain recombines TRBV6-6 with TRBJ1-1, with no clear D. Germline CDR1 and CDR2: MNHNY and SVGAGI (reference sequence). This CDR3 is 12 amino acids long. CDR3 sequence: CAGSRVNTEAFF. CDR3 coding DNA: TGTGCCGGCAGCCGGGTGAACACTGAAGCTTTCTTT.

The CDR3 DNA reads as TGCAGCGTTGAAAGACAGGCGGCTCCGGTCGGGGTCGGCAATCAGCCCCAGCATTTT. This translates into CSVERQAAPVGVGNQPQHF. V is TRBV29-1 and J is TRBJ1-5; perhaps TRBD1 as D (6 bases). There are 19 residues in the CDR3. Trimming pared 2 bases from V and 2 bases from J, leaving 25 bases between. Per germline, CDR1 SQVTM and CDR2 ANQGSEA.